This paragraph reports one TCR beta chain. This entry comes from a study of cytotoxic CD8 clonotypes in ibrutinib-treated CLL. Target depth was 1 in 200,000 to 1 in 1 million T cells, about 10x per clonotype. Sequencing used immunoSEQ multiplex PCR; TCRdb keeps in-frame clones, though not all of them. The sample lists under 300,000 clones; 60% to 75% were seen once. The input for sequencing was PBMCs, taken after 24 months of ibrutinib treatment. The receptor comes from a human donor with chronic lymphocytic leukemia.

CDR3 in amino acids: CASSLGTDRVQFF. The CDR3 bases are TGTGCCAGCAGCTTAGGGACCGACCGGGTGCAGTTCTTC. This sequence joins TRBV11-1 and TRBJ2-1; D is ambiguous. Trimming took off 1 base at V and 12 bases at J, with 13 bases between the two ends. The CDR3 contains 13 residues. Germline V lookup: CDR1 SGHAT, CDR2 FQDESV (reference sequence).